This T cell receptor (beta chain) was identified during a study of blood T cell repertoires in COVID-19. Data came from immunoSEQ multiplex PCR; TCRdb stores just in-frame clones and leaves some out. The data hold approximately 170,000 clones, with 85% observed a single time. This clone was seen more than once but under ten times. Trimming pared 2 bases from V and 8 bases from J, leaving 12 bases between. Germline V gene lookup returns CDR1 MNHEY and CDR2 SMNVEV (reference sequence). The CDR3 loop spans 14 amino acids. What was sequenced was peripheral blood. The gene calls are TRBV27 and TRBJ1-4; D uncertain. The sequence was obtained from a woman older than 75 with COVID-19, enrolled during active disease. The CDR3: CASSLAGRGEKLFF. The CDR3 region has the DNA TGTGCCAGCAGTTTAGCAGGCCGCGGGGAAAAACTGTTTTTT.